The 26 T cell receptor beta chains in this list originate from one sample, sequenced in a study of T cells after yellow fever vaccination (dated by TCRdb to between 2019 and 2020). Preparation of the library involved 5' RACE. The sequencing machine was an Illumina HiSeq 2500. TCRdb reanalyzed the raw reads on its own, using fastp at Q25 for trimming and MiXCR for clone calling, and kept in-frame beta chains. Here each entry gathers all rows of one CDR3 protein and keeps the most common genes and DNA. For this sample the table gives roughly 500,000 distinct CDR3 sequences, of which roughly 21% were detected only once. The ten largest clones capture approximately 15% of the sample. What the treatment or condition label conveys for this sample: live attenuated yellow fever vaccine strain. The specimen comprised PBMCs, sampled 15 days after the yellow fever booster vaccination. The receptor set was obtained from a man under 40 who received the YFV17D yellow fever vaccine.

The rearrangement joins TRBV4-2 to TRBJ2-1; D is possibly TRBD1 (6 bases). CDR3 length equals 17 residues. Germline V lookup: CDR1 LGHNA, CDR2 YNFKEQ. The V end was cut by 4 bases, the J end by 2 bases, with 18 bases between. CDR3 in DNA: TGTGCCAGCAGCCTGCCAGGGGCTTACCAGACCTACAATGAGCAGTTCTTC. Its translation: CASSLPGAYQTYNEQFF.

This clonotype was counted a few times. The V gene is TRBV27, the J gene TRBJ2-7, with 7 bases aligning to TRBD2. This CDR3 comprises 14 residues. CDR1 MNHEY and CDR2 SMNVEV come from the germline V gene (reference sequence). Germline trimming cut 6 bases from V and 7 bases from J; bases unmatched to any gene: 12. CDR3 bases: TGTGCCAGCAGAGAGTTGGGAGGGCCGGGGGAGCAGTACTTC. The encoded protein is CASRELGGPGEQYF.

The chain joins TRBV6-2 or TRBV6-3 to TRBJ2-7; D perhaps matches TRBD1 (6 bases). Germline V gives CDR1 MNHEY, CDR2 SVGEGT. This CDR3 has 12 residues. V lost 6 bases and J lost 2, with 8 bases in between. The CDR3 is CASRGGPYEQYF. The CDR3 DNA follows: TGTGCCAGCAGAGGGGGTCCCTACGAGCAGTACTTC.

A note on this clonotype: One junction end does not reproduce the germline sequence, and a read error may be involved. The chain uses TRBV6-1 and TRBJ1-1; D is perhaps TRBD1 (6 bases). This CDR3 contains 17 residues. The germline V gene has CDR1 MNHNS and CDR2 SASEGT. Here the CDR3 reads CASTEAGTYDWETEAFF. DNA for the CDR3: TGTGCCAGCACTGAAGCCGGGACATACGATTGGGAGACTGAAGCTTTCTTT.

The V gene is TRBV12-3 or TRBV12-4, the J gene TRBJ2-1; no clear D gene. V was shortened by 9 bases and J by 0 bases, with 9 bases between the two germline ends. There are 13 residues in the CDR3. CDR3 DNA: TGTGCCAGTAAGTCGAGCTCCTACAATGAGCAGTTCTTC. Translated, it gives CASKSSSYNEQFF.

This clonotype was detected a few times. The V gene is TRBV30, the J gene TRBJ2-7; 8 bases match TRBD2. The CDR3 has 15 residues. The junction had 13 bases not matched to a gene; V was cut back by 4 bases and J by 5 bases. The V gene's germline CDR1 is GTSNPN and CDR2 SVGIG (reference sequence). CDR3 DNA sequence: TGTGCCTGGACAGAAGGGAGACTAGCGCTCAACGAGCAGTACTTC. Amino acids: CAWTEGRLALNEQYF.

This clonotype occurred a few times. The CDR3 protein is CASSSDSGRNIQYF. The CDR3 DNA sequence: TGTGCCAGCAGCTCAGACAGTGGAAGAAACATTCAGTACTTC. This chain joins TRBV11-3 and TRBJ2-4, with a weak D call TRBD1 (5 bases). The V gene's germline CDR1 is SGHNT and CDR2 YENEEA. The CDR3 is made up of 14 amino acids. Trimming left V 4 bases short and J 6 bases short, with 13 bases between.

A few counts support this clonotype. This chain uses TRBV20-1 with TRBJ2-5; D possibly uses TRBD1 or TRBD2 (5 bases each). Germline assignment: CDR1 DFQATT and CDR2 SNEGSKA (reference sequence). Trimming removed 5 bases at V and 0 bases at J, with 16 bases between. This CDR3 is built from 15 residues. CDR3 loop: CSAPRAGLDQETQYF. The CDR3 DNA sequence: TGCAGTGCTCCCAGGGCGGGTTTGGACCAAGAGACCCAGTACTTC.

The genes are TRBV7-9 and TRBJ2-2, with D possibly being TRBD1 or TRBD2 (5 bases each). Germline V lookup: CDR1 SEHNR, CDR2 FQNEAQ (reference sequence). CDR3 length: 15 amino acids. V was trimmed by 5 bases and J by 3 bases, leaving 13 bases between them. CDR3 residues: CASSPGTVDTGELFF. Here the CDR3 DNA reads TGTGCCAGCAGCCCCGGGACCGTAGACACCGGGGAGCTGTTTTTT.

In DNA, the CDR3 is TGCAGTGCTACCCGGGGACAGGGCGGAGGTGATACGCAGTATTTT. Translated: CSATRGQGGGDTQYF. The chain is built from TRBV20-1 and TRBJ2-3; 9 positions agree with TRBD1. Per the germline V gene, CDR1 is DFQATT and CDR2 is SNEGSKA (reference sequence). This CDR3 has 15 residues. Trimming cost V 4 bases and J 6 bases; bases outside gene matches: 11.

This clonotype has just a few counts. This chain connects TRBV28 to TRBJ2-1; TRBD1 is a possible D gene (6 bases). Germline values: CDR1 MDHEN, CDR2 SYDVKM. This CDR3 has 17 amino acids. Trimming removed 6 bases from V and 5 bases from J, with 23 bases in between. The CDR3 protein is CASSSMDSAQINNEQFF. Here the CDR3 DNA reads TGTGCCAGCAGCTCAATGGACAGCGCACAGATCAACAATGAGCAGTTCTTC.

This clonotype showed up just a few times. The V gene is TRBV5-1, the J gene TRBJ2-1; no clear D gene. V lost 0 bases to trimming and J lost 3 bases, with 13 bases between them. CDR3 length: 16 amino acids. Per the germline V gene, CDR1 is SGHRS and CDR2 is YFSETQ. CDR3 nucleotide sequence: TGCGCCAGCAGCTTGGGGCACGGAGTCGTCTACAATGAGCAGTTCTTC. It translates to CASSLGHGVVYNEQFF.

This clonotype was seen just once. The chain employs TRBV11-2 and TRBJ2-2; 7 bases are shared with TRBD2. CDR3 length: 16 amino acids. The germline V gene encodes CDR1 SGHAT and CDR2 FQNNGV. The ends lost 7 bases at V and 4 bases at J; junction bases unmatched: 12. In nucleotides, the CDR3 is TGTGCCAGCACCGATCCCGGCGGGAGAGGCACCGGGGAGCTGTTTTTT. It codes for CASTDPGGRGTGELFF. Filled out from reference TRBV11-2 and TRBJ2-2, the complete variable domain reads EAGVAQSPRYKIIEKRQSVAFWCNPISGHATLYWYQQILGQGPKLLIQFQNNGVVDDSQLPKDRFSAERLKGVDSTLKIQPAKLEDSAVYLCASTDPGGRGTGELFFGEGSRLTVL.

The J gene is TRBJ2-7, the V gene TRBV5-1; maybe TRBD2 (5 bases). The CDR3 length is 13 residues. Trimming removed 4 bases at V and 4 bases at J, with 12 bases between. Germline-derived CDR1 and CDR2 are SGHRS and YFSETQ. The CDR3 DNA reads as TGCGCCAGCAGCCGGGGATACCGATACGAGCAGTACTTC. Translating gives CASSRGYRYEQYF. Full variable domain (rest looked up from reference TRBV5-1 and TRBJ2-7): KAGVTQTPRYLIKTRGQQVTLSCSPISGHRSVSWYQQTPGQGLQFLFEYFSETQRNKGNFPGRFSGRQFSNSRSEMNVSTLELGDSALYLCASSRGYRYEQYFGPGTRLTVT.

For the CDR3, the DNA is TGTGCCAGCAGCGGTCAGCCAGGGAGCGAGCAGTACTTC. This translates into CASSGQPGSEQYF. The chain is built from TRBV7-9 and TRBJ2-7, with D possibly being TRBD1 or TRBD2 (5 bases each). With 5 bases removed from V and 6 bases from J, the gap between germline ends came to 14 bases. The CDR3 length is 13 residues. Germline CDR1 is SEHNR and CDR2 is FQNEAQ (reference sequence).

The J gene is TRBJ2-7, the V gene TRBV12-3 or TRBV12-4; maybe TRBD2 (6 bases). The CDR3 is 15 amino acids. The germline V and J ends were trimmed by 6 bases and 2 bases, with 17 bases remaining between them. CDR3 residues: CASSPVRAGTYEQYF. DNA of the CDR3: TGTGCCAGCAGCCCCGTTAGGGCGGGGACCTACGAGCAGTACTTC.

This clonotype was picked up a small number of times. The chain combines TRBV4-2 with TRBJ2-3; perhaps TRBD2 as D (6 bases). The CDR3 is made up of 14 amino acids. CDR1 is LGHNA and CDR2 is YNFKEQ in the germline V gene. V was trimmed by 3 bases and J by 5 bases, leaving 12 bases between them. The CDR3 bases are TGTGCCAGCAGCCATGGCCGGGAGAAAGATACGCAGTATTTT. Residues: CASSHGREKDTQYF.

The sample holds a few counts of this clonotype. The chain carries TRBV6-5 and TRBJ2-3; 7 nucleotides agree with TRBD2. Germline lookup yields CDR1 MNHEY and CDR2 SVGAGI. With V trimmed by 3 bases and J by 2 bases, 5 bases remained unmatched. This CDR3 spans 15 amino acids. CDR3 coding DNA: TGTGCCAGCAGTTATGGGGGGGATTTCACAGATACGCAGTATTTT. Translating gives CASSYGGDFTDTQYF.

This clonotype has a handful of counts. This rearrangement joins TRBV28 to TRBJ2-7, with D possibly matching TRBD2 (6 bases). The V end lost 5 bases, the J end lost 3 bases, and 11 bases lay between the germline ends. The germline gives CDR1 MDHEN, CDR2 SYDVKM. The CDR3 consists of 13 residues. The chain's CDR3 is CASSPWEVYEQYF. DNA of the CDR3: TGTGCCAGCAGTCCGTGGGAGGTCTACGAGCAGTACTTC.

This clonotype was counted a few times. The CDR3 region is CASRSLATVDTEAFF. CDR3 nucleotide sequence: TGTGCCAGCAGGTCCCTTGCCACCGTCGACACTGAAGCTTTCTTT. The chain recombines TRBV28 with TRBJ1-1; D is unresolved. Germline CDR1 is MDHEN and CDR2 is SYDVKM. V was trimmed by 6 bases and J by 3 bases, leaving 17 bases between them. This CDR3 is 15 amino acids long. The complete variable domain, with remaining parts taken from reference TRBV28 and TRBJ1-1, reads DVKVTQSSRYLVKRTGEKVFLECVQDMDHENMFWYRQDPGLGLRLIYFSYDVKMKEKGDIPEGYSVSREKKERFSLILESASTNQTSMYLCASRSLATVDTEAFFGQGTRLTVV.

The chain couples TRBV7-2 to TRBJ2-1, with D possibly TRBD2 on 7 matching bases. V was pared by 5 bases and J by 10 bases, with 18 bases between. The CDR3 has 14 amino acids. From germline, CDR1 is SGHTA and CDR2 FQGNSA. CDR3 sequence (DNA): TGTGCCAGCAGCCCAACTGCCAGGGGAGGGGAGCAGTTCTTC. Translating gives CASSPTARGGEQFF.

This clonotype was recorded a few times. The chain is built from TRBV10-3 and TRBJ2-5; no reliable D call. The germline V gene has CDR1 ENHRY and CDR2 SYGVKD. This CDR3 contains 11 residues. Trimming shortened V by 2 bases and J by 2 bases, and 0 bases separated the two germline ends. Here the CDR3 reads CAISEQETQYF. CDR3 nucleotide sequence: TGTGCCATCAGTGAGCAAGAGACCCAGTACTTC.

The chain uses TRBV12-3 or TRBV12-4 and TRBJ2-7; D could derive from TRBD1 or TRBD2 (5 bases each). Trimming pared 7 bases from V and 2 bases from J, leaving 15 bases between. This CDR3 contains 14 residues. CDR3: CASTLGVSTYEQYF. CDR3 DNA sequence: TGTGCCAGCACCCTGGGGGTTTCGACCTACGAGCAGTACTTC.

This clonotype turned up a few times. The V and J genes are TRBV18 and TRBJ2-5; D ambiguous. Germline V gene lookup returns CDR1 KGHSH and CDR2 LQKENI. CDR3 length: 14 residues. V lost 6 bases and J 4 bases, leaving 15 bases between the germline ends. CDR3 loop: CASSLASSPETQYF. CDR3 nucleotide sequence: TGTGCCAGCTCTCTGGCATCCAGCCCAGAGACCCAGTACTTC.

This clonotype occurred a few times. The chain combines TRBV27 with TRBJ1-1, with TRBD1 matching over 7 bases. V shed 6 bases and J 4 bases; nucleotides not matched to a gene: 5. Per the germline V gene, CDR1 is MNHEY and CDR2 is SMNVEV (reference sequence). The CDR3 is 13 residues long. DNA for the CDR3: TGTGCCAGCAGCGGGACAGCGGGCACTGAAGCTTTCTTT. Protein: CASSGTAGTEAFF.

This clonotype has just a few counts. This chain uses TRBV12-3 or TRBV12-4 with TRBJ2-2; TRBD1 might be the D (6 bases). Between the trimmed V and J ends, which lost 6 bases and 7 bases, there was a span of 18 bases. The CDR3 has 15 amino acids. CDR3 DNA sequence: TGTGCCAGCAGCTCGACAGGAGGTCGTGGCGGGGAGCTGTTTTTT. Its protein is CASSSTGGRGGELFF.